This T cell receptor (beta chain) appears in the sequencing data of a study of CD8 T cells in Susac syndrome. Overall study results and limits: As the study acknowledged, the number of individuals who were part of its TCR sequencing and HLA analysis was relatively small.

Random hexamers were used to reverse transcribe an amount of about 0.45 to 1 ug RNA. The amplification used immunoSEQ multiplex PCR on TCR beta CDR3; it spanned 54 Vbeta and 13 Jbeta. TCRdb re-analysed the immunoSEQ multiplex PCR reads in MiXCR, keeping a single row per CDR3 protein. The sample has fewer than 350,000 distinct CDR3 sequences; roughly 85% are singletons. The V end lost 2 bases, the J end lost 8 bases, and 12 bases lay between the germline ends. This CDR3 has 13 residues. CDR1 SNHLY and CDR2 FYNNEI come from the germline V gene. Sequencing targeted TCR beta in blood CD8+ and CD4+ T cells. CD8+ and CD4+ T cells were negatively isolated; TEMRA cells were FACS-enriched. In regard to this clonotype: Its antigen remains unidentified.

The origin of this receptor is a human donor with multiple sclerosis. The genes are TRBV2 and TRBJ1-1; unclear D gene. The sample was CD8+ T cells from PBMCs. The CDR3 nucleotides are TGTGCCAGCAGTGAATGGATACCGAGCGAAGCTTTCTTT. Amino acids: CASSEWIPSEAFF.